The 22 T cell receptor beta chains below were found in one sample sequenced in a study of cytomegalovirus exposure and HLA in healthy donors. Use of 60 Vbeta and 13 Jbeta primers characterized the PCR. The protocol was immunoSEQ multiplex PCR, while the TCRdb copy is restricted to in-frame clones and leaves out a portion. The profile covers around 190,000 clones, with 70% to 80% appearing a single time and around 1.6% taken by the ten largest. Sequencing used PBMCs. The receptors stem from a woman aged 45 to 65 in good health and CMV-seronegative.

This chain links TRBV29-1 with TRBJ1-1, with TRBD1 matching over 10 bases. Germline V gene lookup returns CDR1 SQVTM and CDR2 ANQGSEA. J gave up 4 bases and V 4 bases, and 6 bases lay outside the gene matches. This CDR3 region has 14 residues. The CDR3 DNA follows: TGCAGCGTTGTACGACAGGGGGCTGGCACTGAAGCTTTCTTT. As protein: CSVVRQGAGTEAFF.

This sequence joins TRBV12-5 and TRBJ2-5, with TRBD1 identical over 7 bases. Germline V lookup: CDR1 LGHNT, CDR2 FRNRAP. The CDR3 has 15 amino acids. V shed 4 bases, J shed 2 bases, and the junction held 7 bases outside the gene matches. The CDR3 reads CASGYGTAKQETQYF. The CDR3 bases are TGTGCTAGTGGTTATGGGACAGCTAAGCAAGAGACCCAGTACTTC.

The J gene is TRBJ1-2, the V gene TRBV18, with 10 bases that match TRBD1. Germline V gene lookup returns CDR1 KGHSH and CDR2 LQKENI. V shed 5 bases, J shed 2 bases, and the junction held 2 bases outside the gene matches. The CDR3 spans 14 residues. CDR3 DNA: TGTGCCAGCTCAGACAGGGGGCGAAACTATGGCTACACCTTC. It encodes CASSDRGRNYGYTF.

The chain has TRBV6-5 and TRBJ1-6, with 7 bases fitting TRBD1. The V gene end was trimmed by 6 bases and the J gene end by 9 bases; junction bases not matched to a gene: 8. Germline-derived CDR1 and CDR2 are MNHEY and SVGAGI. This CDR3 has 14 amino acids. The CDR3 loop is CASSQGQIGSPLHF. The CDR3 DNA reads TGTGCCAGCAGCCAGGGACAGATAGGTTCACCCCTCCACTTT.

The rearrangement links TRBV13 to TRBJ1-5, with D possibly matching TRBD1 (5 bases). V lost 2 bases to trimming and J lost 4 bases, with 9 bases between them. Germline-derived CDR1 and CDR2 are PRHDT and FYEKMQ (reference sequence). The CDR3 has 14 amino acids. As DNA, the CDR3 is TGTGCCAGCAGCTTACGAAGGGGAAATCAGCCCCAGCATTTT. This encodes CASSLRRGNQPQHF.

DNA of the CDR3: TGTGCCAGCAGAAGCTTAGGACAGGCAAGTTCTGAAGCTTTCTTT. Translation gives CASRSLGQASSEAFF. The chain joins TRBV6-4 to TRBJ1-1, with 7 bases that match TRBD1. CDR3 size: 15 residues. Trimming took 6 bases from V and 6 from J; bases not matched to a gene: 13. CDR1 MRHNA and CDR2 SNTAGT come from the germline V gene.

This chain links TRBV5-4 with TRBJ2-5; 15 bases fit TRBD2. The DNA matches TRBJ2-7 better at its end, which makes the J call doubtful. Germline CDR1 and CDR2: SGHNT and YYREEE (reference sequence). CDR3 length: 17 residues. The DNA of the CDR3 is TGTGCCAGCAGTTTCGCAGGACTAGCGGGAGGGCCGTACGAGCAGTACTTC. Its translation: CASSFAGLAGGPYEQYF.

This clone was seen just once. The gene calls are TRBV15 and TRBJ2-2; 7 bases map to TRBD1. Germline V lookup: CDR1 LNHNV, CDR2 YYDKDF (reference sequence). The CDR3 is 18 residues long. J lost 1 base, V lost 3 bases, and 11 bases had no gene match. CDR3 amino acids: CATSRWKGQTKNTGELFF. As DNA, the CDR3 is TGTGCCACCAGCAGGTGGAAGGGACAGACAAAGAACACCGGGGAGCTGTTTTTT.

This clone showed up just a few times. The genes are TRBV4-3 and TRBJ1-2, with 7 bases identical to TRBD1. J gave up 1 base and V 2 bases, and 1 base lay outside the gene matches. Germline V gene data show CDR1 as LGHNA and CDR2 as YSLEER. CDR3 length: 14 amino acids. This CDR3 is CASSQRQGNYGYTF. In nucleotides, the CDR3 is TGCGCCAGCAGCCAACGACAGGGTAACTATGGCTACACCTTC.

The V call is TRBV7-9, the J call TRBJ2-7; 9 bases match TRBD1. Germline assignment: CDR1 SEHNR and CDR2 FQNEAQ (reference sequence). V shed 3 bases and J 4 bases; nucleotides not matched to a gene: 7. The CDR3 has 15 amino acids. CDR3 DNA sequence: TGTGCCAGCAGCTTTCTCGACAGGGGGAAGTACGAGCAGTACTTC. Translating gives CASSFLDRGKYEQYF.

CDR3 protein: CSVFRGAGTGELFF. In DNA, the CDR3 is TGCAGCGTATTCAGGGGGGCAGGAACCGGGGAGCTGTTTTTT. J is TRBJ2-2 and V is TRBV29-1, with D perhaps TRBD1 (7 bases). This CDR3 has 14 amino acids. Trimming removed 6 bases from V and 5 bases from J, with 16 bases in between. CDR1 is SQVTM and CDR2 is ANQGSEA in the germline V gene.

The table lists this clone with a count of one. The chain combines TRBV7-2 with TRBJ2-1, with 10 bases matching TRBD1. CDR3 length equals 13 residues. Germline loops: CDR1 SGHTA, CDR2 FQGNSA. V lost 4 bases and J lost 15; bases outside the gene matches: 9. DNA for the CDR3: TGTGCCAGCAGCTCATCCCGCGGGACAGGGGCGTTCTTC. Translation gives CASSSSRGTGAFF.

This clone was counted between two and nine times. The chain employs TRBV10-2 and TRBJ2-6; possibly TRBD1 for D (5 bases). The CDR3 extends over 18 amino acids. Germline V CDR1 and CDR2: WSHSY, SAAADI. With 2 bases removed from V and 0 bases from J, the gap between germline ends came to 14 bases. CDR3 protein: CASSEGARPLSGANVLTF. In DNA, the CDR3 is TGCGCCAGCAGTGAGGGGGCCAGGCCGCTCTCTGGGGCCAACGTCCTGACTTTC.

This clone was counted a single time. The chain uses TRBV11-2 and TRBJ1-1; D perhaps matches TRBD1 (5 bases). The germline V and J ends were trimmed by 2 bases and 4 bases, with 17 bases remaining between them. This CDR3 has 16 residues. Germline lookup yields CDR1 SGHAT and CDR2 FQNNGV. CDR3 nucleotide sequence: TGTGCCAGCAGCTTAACCCTGGGTACAGGCGCCACTGAAGCTTTCTTT. It codes for CASSLTLGTGATEAFF.

The genes are TRBV28 and TRBJ2-2; 9 nucleotides match TRBD1. V trimming: 3 bases; J trimming: 9 bases; junction bases outside the gene matches: 11. The CDR3 has 16 residues. In germline, CDR1 is MDHEN, CDR2 SYDVKM. This CDR3 reads CASSFTGTGSSRELFF. The CDR3 region has the DNA TGTGCCAGCAGTTTCACCGGGACAGGGAGTTCTCGGGAGCTGTTTTTT.

This clone has a handful of counts. The rearrangement joins TRBV4-2 to TRBJ2-7, with 10 nucleotides matching TRBD2. Looked up from germline, CDR1 is LGHNA and CDR2 is YNFKEQ. After removal of 2 bases from V and 2 bases from J, the junction contained 6 bases not matched to a gene. CDR3 length: 16 residues. The CDR3 bases are TGTGCCAGCAGCCAACCTAGCGGGAGTTTGGCCTACGAGCAGTACTTC. It specifies CASSQPSGSLAYEQYF.

This clone turned up a few times. The chain combines TRBV6-4 with TRBJ2-1; 9 bases line up with TRBD2. Looked up from germline, CDR1 is MRHNA and CDR2 is SNTAGT. The V segment lost 0 bases and the J segment 8 bases; nucleotides outside the gene matches: 8. The length of the CDR3 is 16 residues. The CDR3: CASSDSAGGLIDEQFF. The CDR3 region has the DNA TGTGCCAGCAGTGACTCGGCGGGGGGGTTAATCGATGAGCAGTTCTTC.

There are a few counts of this clone. The rearrangement joins TRBV29-1 to TRBJ2-7; D unresolved. Trimming took 6 bases from V and 3 from J, leaving 9 bases between them. Germline-derived CDR1 and CDR2 are SQVTM and ANQGSEA. This CDR3 has 11 amino acids. CDR3 sequence: CSVTVNYEQYF. The CDR3 region has the DNA TGCAGCGTAACTGTGAACTACGAGCAGTACTTC.

The V call is TRBV6-5, the J call TRBJ1-2; tentatively, D is TRBD1 (5 bases). The germline V gene has CDR1 MNHEY and CDR2 SVGAGI. This CDR3 region has 14 residues. The ends were cut back, 2 bases at V and 1 base at J, with 8 bases in the middle. The CDR3 DNA follows: TGTGCCAGCAGTTACCGCGGGGGTAACTATGGCTACACCTTC. Its translation is CASSYRGGNYGYTF.

The rearrangement joins TRBV4-3 to TRBJ1-2; no definite D call. The CDR3 covers 13 residues. Germline lookup yields CDR1 LGHNA and CDR2 YSLEER. The germline V and J ends were trimmed by 0 bases and 2 bases, with 4 bases remaining between them. In DNA, the CDR3 is TGCGCCAGCAGCCAAGAGCGAAACTATGGCTACACCTTC. Translating it yields CASSQERNYGYTF.

The rearrangement links TRBV9 to TRBJ2-4; unclear D gene. V dropped 0 bases and J dropped 5 bases, with 9 bases sitting between them. The length of the CDR3 is 14 residues. The germline CDR1 and CDR2 sequences are SGDLS and YYNGEE. Here the CDR3 DNA reads TGTGCCAGCAGCGTAGCTTTATCCCAAAACATTCAGTACTTC. Translated, it gives CASSVALSQNIQYF.

The V and J genes are TRBV7-2 and TRBJ2-7, with 9 bases that match TRBD1. The CDR3 totals 14 residues. The V gene's germline CDR1 is SGHTA and CDR2 FQGNSA. V lost 4 bases to trimming and J lost 5 bases; unmatched junction nucleotides: 6. The CDR3 spells CASSSWTGADEQYF. CDR3 coding DNA: TGTGCCAGCAGCTCTTGGACAGGGGCCGACGAGCAGTACTTC.